This passage covers 23 T cell receptor beta chains from one sample sequenced in a study of T cell clonality in common variable immunodeficiency. Findings and limits, study-wide: In common variable immunodeficiency, TCR beta chains reportedly carried fewer deletions and N-nucleotide insertions.

TCRdb's copy holds only in-frame clones and misses some; the assay was immunoSEQ multiplex PCR. Sampling found about 33,000 clones, none seen once. The antigens for these receptors are not known. Sequenced material: peripheral blood mononuclear cells. The source is a human donor with common variable immunodeficiency.

Concerning this clone: Coverage ceases 3 residues before the CDR3 finishes, and the germline J gene fills in the end. The V and J genes are TRBV5-5 and TRBJ1-4; weak D call: TRBD1 (6 bases). Trimming left V 1 base short and J 5 bases short, with 12 bases between. Looked up from germline, CDR1 is SGHKS and CDR2 is YYEKEE (reference sequence). This CDR3 has 15 residues. The CDR3 bases that were read are TGTGCCAGCAGCTTGCCCCAGGGGTCGAATGAAAAA. It specifies CASSLPQGSNEK. The full CDR3 reads CASSLPQGSNEKLFF.

In the case of this clone: Read data end 3 residues before the CDR3 end; the end is taken from the germline J gene. V usage is TRBV19 and J usage is TRBJ2-5, with D possibly being TRBD1 (6 bases). The germline V gene has CDR1 LNHDA and CDR2 SQIVND (reference sequence). This CDR3 has 13 amino acids. Trimming took off 7 bases at V and 5 bases at J, with 14 bases between the two ends. The sequenced part of the CDR3 DNA is TGTGCCAGTAATCGACAGGAAGGGGAGACC. Translation: CASNRQEGET. Given in full, the CDR3 is CASNRQEGETQYF.

This clone was found a few times. Read data end 3 residues before the CDR3 end; the end is taken from the germline J gene. This chain connects TRBV30 to TRBJ1-1; 8 positions agree with TRBD1. The CDR3 loop spans 16 amino acids. V was clipped by 3 bases and J by 4 bases; unmatched bases: 13. Germline loops: CDR1 GTSNPN, CDR2 SVGIG (reference sequence). The CDR3 region is CAWSALPQGASTEAFF. The sequenced CDR3 bases are TGTGCCTGGAGCGCCCTCCCCCAGGGGGCTTCCACTGAA.

This clone was picked up many times. The read falls 3 residues short of the CDR3 end, and the missing part is taken from the germline J gene. The V and J genes are TRBV7-2 and TRBJ2-7; no reliable D call. CDR1 and CDR2 (germline): SGHTA, FQGNSA. Between the trimmed V and J ends, which lost 6 bases and 6 bases, there was a span of 15 bases. The CDR3 contains 13 residues. The covered CDR3 bases are TGTGCCAGCAGTCTCCCCCCTAATTCCGAG. Protein sequence: CASSLPPNSE. The whole CDR3 reads CASSLPPNSEQYF.

CDR3 amino acids: CAWSHKGRRAETQYF. The sequenced CDR3 bases are TGTGCCTGGAGCCATAAAGGACGGCGGGCGGAGACC. The rearrangement links TRBV30 to TRBJ2-5; D possibly corresponds to TRBD2 (5 bases). With the read ending 3 residues before the CDR3 end, the germline J gene is used to fill in that end. Germline CDR1 is GTSNPN and CDR2 is SVGIG (reference sequence). The CDR3 contains 15 residues. V lost 3 bases, J lost 5 bases, and 19 bases lay in between.

In the case of this clone: The read terminates 3 residues before the CDR3 end, so the remaining end is supplied by the germline J gene. The V and J genes are TRBV7-9 and TRBJ2-7; a possible D gene is TRBD1 (6 bases). Trimming shortened V by 0 bases and J by 2 bases, and 11 bases separated the two germline ends. Germline V gene data show CDR1 as SEHNR and CDR2 as FQNEAQ (reference sequence). The CDR3 spans 15 residues. Partial CDR3 DNA: TGTGCCAGCAGCTTAGCCGGGACACGCACCTACGAG. The encoded protein is CASSLAGTRTYE. The whole CDR3 protein reads CASSLAGTRTYEQYF.

This clone has a count of ten or more. This chain's CDR3 is CASSFTQKGSPLHF. The CDR3 DNA, read in part, is TGCGCCAGCAGCTTTACACAGAAGGGGTCACCC. The chain joins TRBV5-1 to TRBJ1-6; the D gene is possibly TRBD1 (5 bases). The CDR3 end is not reached by the read, which stops 3 residues before it; the germline J gene fills it in. The CDR3 totals 14 residues. V dropped 2 bases and J dropped 10 bases, with 13 bases sitting between them. Germline assignment: CDR1 SGHRS and CDR2 YFSETQ.

Notes on this clone: The read terminates 3 residues before the CDR3 end, so the remaining end is supplied by the germline J gene. The chain has TRBV7-8 and TRBJ2-3; 8 positions match TRBD1. Germline V gene lookup returns CDR1 SGHVS and CDR2 FQNEAQ. V dropped 7 bases and J dropped 1; count of bases not matched to a gene: 10. The CDR3 covers 16 residues. This CDR3 is CASKPRGQGGTDTQYF. CDR3 bases read: TGTGCCAGCAAACCCAGAGGACAGGGCGGCACAGATACG.

The DNA read from the CDR3 is TGTGCCAGTAGTATCGCCCAGGAGAGTGTCTACGAG. Translated: CASSIAQESVYE. The CDR3 in its entirety is CASSIAQESVYEQYF. The chain couples TRBV19 to TRBJ2-7, with no clear D. The read terminates 3 residues ahead of where the CDR3 ends, so the germline J gene completes it. The V gene lost 3 bases and the J gene lost 3 bases, with 15 bases spanning the gap. CDR3 length: 15 amino acids. Germline V gene data show CDR1 as LNHDA and CDR2 as SQIVND (reference sequence).

Note on this clone: The DNA ends 3 residues before the CDR3 does, and the rest of the CDR3 is filled in from the germline J gene. The V gene is TRBV7-9, the J gene TRBJ2-7; 8 bases fit TRBD2. CDR1 SEHNR and CDR2 FQNEAQ come from the germline V gene (reference sequence). The V gene end was trimmed by 5 bases and the J gene end by 1 base; junction bases not matched to a gene: 4. This CDR3 has 14 residues. CDR3 DNA (partial): TGTGCCAGCAGCCCGGGGGGGTTTTCCTACGAG. The encoded protein is CASSPGGFSYE. The full CDR3 is CASSPGGFSYEQYF.

This clone was observed a handful of times. The read finishes 3 residues shy of the CDR3 end, and the germline J gene is used to complete it. This chain joins TRBV5-1 and TRBJ2-7, with 7 positions matching TRBD1. From germline, CDR1 is SGHRS and CDR2 YFSETQ. Losses at the gene ends were 4 bases for V and 6 bases for J; bases not matched to a gene: 16. CDR3 length: 16 residues. CDR3 residues: CASSPNDREFRREQYF. The CDR3 DNA, read in part, is TGCGCCAGCAGCCCCAACGACAGGGAATTCCGTCGCGAG.

Note on this clone: The sequenced fragment ends 3 residues before the CDR3 boundary, so the rest is inferred from the germline J gene. The V call is TRBV19, the J call TRBJ1-6, with a tentative D call TRBD1 (6 bases). The CDR3 runs 14 residues. V was pared by 5 bases and J by 7 bases, with 12 bases between. The V gene's germline CDR1 is LNHDA and CDR2 SQIVND (reference sequence). The CDR3 here is CASSDGQTNSPLHF. The CDR3 DNA, read in part, is TGTGCCAGTAGTGACGGACAGACCAATTCACCC.

This clone was seen at least ten times. The read falls 3 residues short of the CDR3 end, and the missing part is taken from the germline J gene. This chain joins TRBV13 and TRBJ2-2, with TRBD1 identical over 7 bases. Germline V gene sequence: CDR1 PRHDT, CDR2 FYEKMQ (reference sequence). This CDR3 is 13 amino acids long. Trimming at V came to 6 bases and at J to 7 bases, leaving 5 bases not matched to a gene. The CDR3 DNA, read in part, is TGTGCCAGCAGTTACAGGGGTGGCGGGGAG. Translating it yields CASSYRGGGE. The full CDR3 protein reads CASSYRGGGELFF.

CDR3 amino acids: CASSQLGQGDEQFF. The sequenced CDR3 bases are TGTGCCAGCAGTCAACTTGGACAGGGGGATGAG. V and J are TRBV2 and TRBJ2-1, with TRBD1 matching over 10 bases. The read ends 3 residues early relative to the CDR3; the germline J gene fills the gap. V dropped 5 bases and J dropped 8; count of bases not matched to a gene: 6. Germline CDR1 and CDR2: SNHLY and FYNNEI. The CDR3 consists of 14 residues.

This clone was observed many times. The read terminates 3 residues ahead of where the CDR3 ends, so the germline J gene completes it. The chain carries TRBV19 and TRBJ1-5; 10 bases fit TRBD1. This CDR3 contains 14 residues. Germline V gives CDR1 LNHDA, CDR2 SQIVND (reference sequence). Trimming cost V 10 bases and J 3 bases; bases outside gene matches: 6. Incomplete CDR3 DNA: TGTGCCACTAAGACAGGGGGCTTCAATCAGCCC. Amino acids: CATKTGGFNQP. The whole CDR3 protein is CATKTGGFNQPQHF.

Turning to this clone: Coverage ceases 3 residues before the CDR3 finishes, and the germline J gene fills in the end. The chain links TRBV18 to TRBJ1-5, with 7 bases matching TRBD1. This CDR3 has 15 amino acids. CDR1 KGHSH and CDR2 LQKENI come from the germline V gene. V lost 8 bases, J lost 5 bases, and 12 bases stayed unmatched. The part of the CDR3 DNA that was read is TGTGCCAGCCAAAAAGACAGGGCAGGAGATCAGCCC. It codes for CASQKDRAGDQP. The entire CDR3 protein reads CASQKDRAGDQPQHF. Full variable domain (missing parts from reference TRBV18 and TRBJ1-5): NAGVMQNPRHLVRRRGQEARLRCSPMKGHSHVYWYRQLPEEGLKFMVYLQKENIIDESGMPKERFSAEFPKEGPSILRIQQVVRGDSAAYFCASQKDRAGDQPQHFGDGTRLSIL.

This clone was seen at least ten times. Partial CDR3 DNA: TGCAGTGCTAGAGTAATACGAGGGCAGCCC. It translates to CSARVIRGQP. The complete CDR3 sequence is CSARVIRGQPQHF. The gene calls are TRBV20-1 and TRBJ1-5; D is undetermined. The CDR3 end lies 3 residues beyond the end of the read and is filled in from the germline J gene. The V gene's germline CDR1 is DFQATT and CDR2 SNEGSKA (reference sequence). V was pared by 1 base and J by 7 bases, with 11 bases between. CDR3 length: 13 residues.

This clone was counted between two and nine times. The CDR3 extends 3 residues past the end of the read, so its final part is completed from the germline J gene. Other nucleotide sequences in the sample specify the same CDR3. V gene TRBV30 combines with J gene TRBJ1-6; D unclear. The CDR3 spans 14 residues. From germline, CDR1 is GTSNPN and CDR2 SVGIG (reference sequence). V lost 0 bases and J lost 10, with 13 bases in between. The DNA read from the CDR3 is TGTGCCTGGAGTGTAGACAACCGAGGGTCACCC. It codes for CAWSVDNRGSP. The complete CDR3 sequence is CAWSVDNRGSPLHF.

This clone was counted a few times. With the read ending 3 residues before the CDR3 end, the germline J gene is used to fill in that end. The rearrangement joins TRBV2 to TRBJ1-1, with TRBD1 identical over 7 bases. The CDR3 has 13 amino acids. V trimming: 8 bases; J trimming: 2 bases; junction bases outside the gene matches: 5. CDR1 SNHLY and CDR2 FYNNEI come from the germline V gene. CDR3 bases read: TGTGCCAGCCTGACAGGGTTAAACACTGAA. It codes for CASLTGLNTE. In full, the CDR3 is CASLTGLNTEAFF.

This clone was detected many times. The read terminates 3 residues ahead of where the CDR3 ends, so the germline J gene completes it. The chain is built from TRBV19 and TRBJ2-5; 13 positions agree with TRBD2. Per germline, CDR1 LNHDA and CDR2 SQIVND (reference sequence). J lost 4 bases, V lost 9 bases, and 2 bases had no gene match. This CDR3 is built from 13 residues. Here the CDR3 reads CASRLAGGETQYF. The covered CDR3 bases are TGTGCCAGCAGACTAGCGGGGGGAGAGACC.

As to this clone: The CDR3 end is not reached by the read, which stops 3 residues before it; the germline J gene fills it in. J is TRBJ2-1 and V is TRBV19; tentative D call: TRBD1 (6 bases). CDR1 LNHDA and CDR2 SQIVND come from the germline V gene (reference sequence). There are 12 residues in the CDR3. V was clipped by 4 bases and J by 8 bases, with 9 bases between them. The CDR3 reads CASSRGGDEQFF. The part of the CDR3 DNA that was read is TGTGCCAGTAGTAGAGGGGGTGATGAG.

With regard to this clone: The observed sequence ends 3 residues before the CDR3 terminus, with the missing tail filled in from the germline J gene. This chain links TRBV6-2 or TRBV6-3 with TRBJ1-4; no definite D call. This CDR3 has 17 amino acids. V lost 0 bases to trimming and J lost 5 bases, with 16 bases between them. CDR1 and CDR2 (germline): MNHEY, SVGEGT. This CDR3 is CASSYSMRAGLNEKLFF. The CDR3 DNA, read in part, is TGTGCCAGCAGTTACTCGATGCGCGCAGGATTAAATGAAAAA.

This clone was seen only a few times. The CDR3 goes on 3 residues after the read ends, and that part is filled in from the germline J gene. The rearrangement uses TRBV7-9 and TRBJ1-2; D not resolved. V lost 4 bases and J lost 5, with 11 bases in between. The CDR3 has 13 amino acids. Per the germline V gene, CDR1 is SEHNR and CDR2 is FQNEAQ (reference sequence). This CDR3 is CASSSYFEYGYTF. The part of the CDR3 DNA that was read is TGTGCCAGCAGCTCCTACTTCGAGTATGGC.